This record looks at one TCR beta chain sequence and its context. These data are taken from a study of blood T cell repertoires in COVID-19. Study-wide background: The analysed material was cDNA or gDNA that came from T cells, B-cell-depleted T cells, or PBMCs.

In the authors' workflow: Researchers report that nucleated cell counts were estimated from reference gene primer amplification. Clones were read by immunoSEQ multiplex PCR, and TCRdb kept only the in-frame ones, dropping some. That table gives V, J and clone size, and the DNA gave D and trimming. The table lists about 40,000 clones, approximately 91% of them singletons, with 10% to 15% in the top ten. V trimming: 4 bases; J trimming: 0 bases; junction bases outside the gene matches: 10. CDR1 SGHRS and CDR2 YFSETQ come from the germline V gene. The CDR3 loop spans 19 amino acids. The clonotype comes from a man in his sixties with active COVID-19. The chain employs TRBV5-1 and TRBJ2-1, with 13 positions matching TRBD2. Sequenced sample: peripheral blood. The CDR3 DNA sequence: TGCGCCAGCAGCCACAAGGGACTAGCGGGGCCGAGCTCCTACAATGAGCAGTTCTTC. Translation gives CASSHKGLAGPSSYNEQFF.